The 5 T cell receptor beta chains reported below all come from one sample, sequenced in a study of spatial heterogeneity in lung cancer. Study results and limitations: How many expanded intratumoral alpha and beta TCRs were present tracked the tumor mutation count, which was a count of nonsynonymous mutations.

TCRdb reanalysed the 5' RACE reads using MiXCR and keeps one entry per CDR3 protein. The sample lists about 2,800 distinct CDR3 sequences, under 55% occurring once. Which antigens these TCRs recognize remains unknown. Regarding time point: sample taken at primary tumor resection. The starting material was lung tumor tissue, obtained at surgery. Receptors were obtained from a male donor with early-stage non-small cell lung cancer.

With regard to this clonotype: This beta chain is a stray read from a library made for alpha chains; its abundance is not meaningful. The chain carries TRBV20-1 and TRBJ2-1; 10 positions agree with TRBD1. Losses at the gene ends were 0 bases for V and 7 bases for J; bases not matched to a gene: 6. CDR1 and CDR2 from the germline V gene are DFQATT and SNEGSKA (reference sequence). The CDR3 totals 15 residues. CDR3 in amino acids: CSARDLRTGGNEQFF. The CDR3 DNA follows: TGCAGTGCTAGAGACCTGAGGACAGGGGGGAATGAGCAGTTCTTC.

About this clonotype itself: This beta chain is an off-target read within a library intended for alpha chains, so its frequency means little. This rearrangement joins TRBV12-3 or TRBV12-4 to TRBJ1-1, with 7 positions matching TRBD1. With V trimmed by 4 bases and J by 1 base, 3 bases remained unmatched. This CDR3 has 14 residues. The CDR3 region has the DNA TGTGCCAGCAGTTCCAGGGGGGCGAACACTGAAGCTTTCTTT. Amino acids: CASSSRGANTEAFF.

To note about this clonotype: Because the library targeted alpha chains, this beta chain is an off-target read whose size means little. The DNA of the CDR3 is TGTGCCAGCAGCTTAGTTTCCGGGAACAATGAGCAGTTCTTC. Its protein is CASSLVSGNNEQFF. The chain combines TRBV7-2 with TRBJ2-1; a weak D match, TRBD2 (5 bases). V was shortened by 1 base and J by 5 bases, with 9 bases between the two germline ends. CDR3 length equals 14 residues. Germline V gene data show CDR1 as SGHTA and CDR2 as FQGNSA.

With respect to this clonotype: For a library built for alpha chains, this beta chain is a stray read; little rests on its size. The chain joins TRBV12-3 or TRBV12-4 to TRBJ2-2; D assignment may be TRBD1 or TRBD2 (5 bases each). The CDR3 loop spans 14 amino acids. V dropped 8 bases and J dropped 4 bases, with 14 bases sitting between them. CDR3 sequence reads: CASRRDPRTGELFF. CDR3 DNA: TGTGCCAGCCGCCGGGACCCCCGCACCGGGGAGCTGTTTTTT.

A note on this clonotype: For a library built for alpha chains, this beta chain is a stray read; little rests on its size. The gene calls are TRBV29-1 and TRBJ2-3; 8 nucleotides agree with TRBD1. With V trimmed by 4 bases and J by 2 bases, 5 bases remained unmatched. CDR3 length: 14 amino acids. Germline assignment: CDR1 SQVTM and CDR2 ANQGSEA. The chain's CDR3 is CSVVRTGTTDTQYF. The CDR3 nucleotides are TGCAGCGTTGTCAGGACAGGGACCACAGATACGCAGTATTTT.